Shown below are 32 T cell receptor beta chains from a single sample sequenced in a study of shared clonotypes between healthy human individuals. Only in-frame clones appear in the TCRdb table, and some are missing; sequencing was by immunoSEQ multiplex PCR. The sample contains about 980,000 clones, more than 75% of which appear only once. The specimen was memory CD4+ T cells sorted from blood. The sample's subset: CD45RA-negative fraction. The receptor source for this set is a man between 18 and 35 years old in good health.

The chain uses TRBV5-1 and TRBJ2-3; D could derive from TRBD1 or TRBD2 (6 bases each). Trimming pared 4 bases from V and 5 bases from J, leaving 14 bases between. Germline V gene lookup returns CDR1 SGHRS and CDR2 YFSETQ. CDR3 size: 14 residues. The CDR3 DNA reads TGCGCCAGCAGCCAGCCGGGGGCAGGAGATACGCAGTATTTT. The encoded protein is CASSQPGAGDTQYF.

The genes are TRBV10-3 and TRBJ2-3, with TRBD2 matching over 11 bases. J was trimmed by 0 bases and V by 6 bases; bases with no gene match: 8. The CDR3 contains 17 residues. In germline, CDR1 is ENHRY, CDR2 SYGVKD. CDR3 protein: CAISDKVAGGSTDTQYF. The CDR3 DNA follows: TGTGCCATCAGCGATAAGGTAGCGGGGGGGAGCACAGATACGCAGTATTTT.

Details on this clone: This may arise from a read error, as a much more abundant clone is one base away. The chain joins TRBV5-8 to TRBJ1-5; no definite D call. The CDR3 contains 14 residues. CDR1 and CDR2 from the germline V gene are SGHTS and YDEGEE. V was clipped by 0 bases and J by 0 bases, with 4 bases between them. CDR3 nucleotides: TGTGCCAGCAGCTTGGAGGGTAGCAATCAGCCCCAGCATTTT. Its translation is CASSLEGSNQPQHF.

The chain joins TRBV6-6 to TRBJ1-2, with unresolved D. Germline assignment: CDR1 MNHNY and CDR2 SVGAGI (reference sequence). The V end lost 4 bases, the J end lost 5 bases, and 5 bases lay between the germline ends. The CDR3 totals 11 residues. This chain's CDR3 is CASSSVYGYTF. The CDR3 DNA is TGTGCCAGCAGTTCCGTTTATGGCTACACCTTC.

The chain carries TRBV28 and TRBJ1-1; unclear D gene. Trimming removed 11 bases at V and 5 bases at J, with 15 bases between. The CDR3 covers 12 residues. In germline, CDR1 is MDHEN, CDR2 SYDVKM. The CDR3 DNA follows: TGTGCCGCCCCCGAGGAATGTACTGAAGCTTTCTTT. Translating it yields CAAPEECTEAFF. The whole variable domain, remainder taken from reference TRBV28 and TRBJ1-1, is DVKVTQSSRYLVKRTGEKVFLECVQDMDHENMFWYRQDPGLGLRLIYFSYDVKMKEKGDIPEGYSVSREKKERFSLILESASTNQTSMYLCAAPEECTEAFFGQGTRLTVV.

This sequence joins TRBV2 and TRBJ2-7, with D possibly TRBD2 on 6 matching bases. The V gene's germline CDR1 is SNHLY and CDR2 FYNNEI. V was trimmed by 2 bases and J by 7 bases, leaving 12 bases between them. This CDR3 contains 13 residues. CDR3: CASSERSGGEQYF. CDR3 nucleotides: TGTGCCAGCAGTGAAAGGTCTGGGGGGGAGCAGTACTTC. Combining the CDR3 with reference TRBV2 and TRBJ2-7 gives the whole variable domain EPEVTQTPSHQVTQMGQEVILRCVPISNHLYFYWYRQILGQKVEFLVSFYNNEISEKSEIFDDQFSVERPDGSNFTLKIRSTKLEDSAMYFCASSERSGGEQYFGPGTRLTVT.

The chain has TRBV28 and TRBJ1-5; 10 bases match TRBD1. The CDR3 consists of 15 residues. CDR1 is MDHEN, CDR2 SYDVKM, per germline. J was trimmed by 6 bases and V by 10 bases; bases with no gene match: 12. CDR3 coding DNA: TGTGCCACCACACGGACAGGGGGGGGGAGTCAGCCCCAGCATTTT. Protein: CATTRTGGGSQPQHF.

The chain has TRBV2 and TRBJ2-3; 7 nucleotides match TRBD2. This CDR3 has 15 amino acids. V was pared by 5 bases and J by 4 bases, with 9 bases of the junction left unmatched. Germline assignment: CDR1 SNHLY and CDR2 FYNNEI. CDR3 residues: CASSTMAGVADTQYF. In nucleotides, the CDR3 is TGTGCCAGCAGTACGATGGCGGGAGTCGCAGATACGCAGTATTTT.

The CDR3 region is CSVLDSSGANVLTF. CDR3 DNA sequence: TGCAGCGTTCTAGACAGCTCTGGGGCCAACGTCCTGACTTTC. The genes are TRBV29-1 and TRBJ2-6; the D gene is possibly TRBD1 (5 bases). Germline values: CDR1 SQVTM, CDR2 ANQGSEA. This CDR3 contains 14 residues. Trimming left V 5 bases short and J 0 bases short, with 8 bases between.

The chain links TRBV6-5 to TRBJ2-2, with a weak D call TRBD1 (7 bases). Per the germline V gene, CDR1 is MNHEY and CDR2 is SVGAGI. Trimming removed 6 bases at V and 5 bases at J, with 13 bases between. This CDR3 region has 14 residues. The CDR3 here is CASRGGRETGELFF. Written as DNA, the CDR3 is TGTGCCAGCAGAGGGGGCCGGGAGACCGGGGAGCTGTTTTTT.

The genes are TRBV10-3 and TRBJ1-5; D gene uncertain. This CDR3 has 13 amino acids. Germline CDR1 is ENHRY and CDR2 is SYGVKD. V lost 8 bases and J 0 bases, leaving 8 bases between the germline ends. CDR3 amino acids: CAIGQTSNQPQHF. The CDR3 DNA reads as TGTGCCATCGGCCAGACTAGCAATCAGCCCCAGCATTTT.

The gene calls are TRBV7-9 and TRBJ2-3; 8 bases map to TRBD2. Unmatched junction bases numbered 8, after V lost 7 bases and J lost 2 bases. Germline loops: CDR1 SEHNR, CDR2 FQNEAQ (reference sequence). The CDR3 totals 15 residues. CDR3 sequence (DNA): TGTGCCAGCAACCGGGGGGGCTTGCACACAGATACGCAGTATTTT. Translating gives CASNRGGLHTDTQYF. The full variable domain, completed using reference TRBV7-9 and TRBJ2-3, is DTGVSQNPRHKITKRGQNVTFRCDPISEHNRLYWYRQTLGQGPEFLTYFQNEAQLEKSRLLSDRFSAERPKGSFSTLEIQRTEQGDSAMYLCASNRGGLHTDTQYFGPGTRLTVL.

The genes are TRBV5-1 and TRBJ2-7; 10 nucleotides match TRBD1. This CDR3 contains 15 residues. CDR1 SGHRS and CDR2 YFSETQ come from the germline V gene. The ends lost 0 bases at V and 6 bases at J; junction bases unmatched: 6. The DNA of the CDR3 is TGCGCCAGCAGCTTGGCTGGGGGACAGGGGACCGAGCAGTACTTC. This translates into CASSLAGGQGTEQYF.

The gene calls are TRBV9 and TRBJ2-1; D ambiguous. The CDR3 totals 15 residues. Germline V gene lookup returns CDR1 SGDLS and CDR2 YYNGEE. V was cut by 3 bases and J by 0 bases, with 10 bases left in between. CDR3 sequence: CASSGRGNSYNEQFF. The CDR3 bases are TGTGCCAGCAGCGGCAGAGGAAACTCCTACAATGAGCAGTTCTTC.

Only a few counts were recorded for this clone. The chain couples TRBV2 to TRBJ2-5; D call uncertain. V shed 6 bases and J shed 2 bases, with 4 bases lying between them. Germline CDR1 and CDR2: SNHLY and FYNNEI. There are 11 residues in the CDR3. CDR3 nucleotide sequence: TGTGCCAGCAGGTGGCAAGAGACCCAGTACTTC. Translation gives CASRWQETQYF.

This clone is a singleton in its sample. J is TRBJ1-1 and V is TRBV4-3; 7 bases map to TRBD1. This CDR3 is 15 amino acids long. CDR1 and CDR2 (germline): LGHNA, YSLEER. Unmatched junction bases numbered 5, after V lost 3 bases and J lost 1 base. The CDR3 DNA follows: TGCGCCAGCAGCCACCGACAGGGAAAGAACACTGAAGCTTTCTTT. It translates to CASSHRQGKNTEAFF.

The J gene is TRBJ2-3, the V gene TRBV27; a weak D match, TRBD1 (6 bases). V shed 3 bases and J shed 0 bases, with 19 bases lying between them. CDR1 is MNHEY, CDR2 SMNVEV, per germline (reference sequence). CDR3 length equals 18 residues. CDR3 sequence: CASSFSGTHTSSTDTQYF. Written as DNA, the CDR3 is TGTGCCAGCAGTTTTTCGGGGACACACACATCTAGCACAGATACGCAGTATTTT.

In its sample, this clone was seen once. The chain is built from TRBV10-3 and TRBJ2-5; D uncertain. There are 15 residues in the CDR3. Germline V gene lookup returns CDR1 ENHRY and CDR2 SYGVKD. V dropped 3 bases and J dropped 3 bases, with 14 bases sitting between them. CDR3: CAISEGQDRKETQYF. CDR3 nucleotide sequence: TGTGCCATCAGTGAAGGCCAGGATAGGAAAGAGACCCAGTACTTC.

This chain uses TRBV11-2 with TRBJ2-1; 7 nucleotides line up with TRBD2. CDR3 length: 14 amino acids. The germline V gene encodes CDR1 SGHAT and CDR2 FQNNGV. The V and J ends lost 8 bases and 3 bases, in that order; junction bases with no gene match: 7. The chain's CDR3 is CASGGGRFYNEQFF. The CDR3 DNA reads TGTGCCAGCGGGGGGGGAAGATTCTACAATGAGCAGTTCTTC. The full variable domain, in which reference TRBV11-2 and TRBJ2-1 provide the parts outside the CDR3, is EAGVAQSPRYKIIEKRQSVAFWCNPISGHATLYWYQQILGQGPKLLIQFQNNGVVDDSQLPKDRFSAERLKGVDSTLKIQPAKLEDSAVYLCASGGGRFYNEQFFGPGTRLTVL.

This clone was counted a few times. V and J are TRBV5-6 and TRBJ2-1; D unresolved. Germline values: CDR1 SGHDT, CDR2 YYEEEE. Between the trimmed V and J ends, which lost 0 bases and 6 bases, there was a span of 16 bases. The CDR3 runs to 16 residues. The CDR3 DNA follows: TGTGCCAGCAGCTTGGGAGTAGTAGGATTCGGCAATGAGCAGTTCTTC. It is translated as CASSLGVVGFGNEQFF.

The V and J genes are TRBV7-9 and TRBJ2-7, with 7 positions matching TRBD1. The V segment lost 2 bases and the J segment 4 bases; nucleotides outside the gene matches: 2. Germline CDR1 and CDR2: SEHNR and FQNEAQ (reference sequence). The CDR3 totals 13 residues. CDR3 residues: CASSLRDRYEQYF. The CDR3 DNA reads TGTGCCAGCAGCTTAAGGGACAGATACGAGCAGTACTTC.

Points on this clone: Mismatch with germline at one junction end may stem from a read error. The V gene is TRBV25-1, the J gene TRBJ1-2; D perhaps matches TRBD1 (6 bases). Germline CDR1 MGHDK, CDR2 SYGVNS. The CDR3 is 13 residues long. CDR3: CASSDGQSYGYTF. As DNA, the CDR3 is TGTGCCAGTAGTGACGGACAGTCCTATGGCTACACCTTC.

This clone was recorded only once. The genes are TRBV4-3 and TRBJ2-3; a possible D gene is TRBD2 (5 bases). Trimming left V 1 base short and J 5 bases short, with 10 bases between. This CDR3 is built from 14 residues. Germline V gene sequence: CDR1 LGHNA, CDR2 YSLEER. The CDR3 is CASSQGNAGDTQYF. In DNA form, the CDR3 reads TGCGCCAGCAGCCAAGGTAATGCGGGAGATACGCAGTATTTT.

The rearrangement links TRBV11-2 to TRBJ1-6; D gene ambiguous. Germline V lookup: CDR1 SGHAT, CDR2 FQNNGV. Deletions cut 3 bases from V and 4 bases from J, with 10 bases between. The CDR3 has 15 residues. DNA of the CDR3: TGTGCCAGCAGCTTCTCGGGCGGATATAATTCACCCCTCCACTTT. Protein: CASSFSGGYNSPLHF.

This chain uses TRBV27 with TRBJ1-1; 7 bases fit TRBD1. Per the germline V gene, CDR1 is MNHEY and CDR2 is SMNVEV (reference sequence). V was pared by 8 bases and J by 5 bases, with 8 bases of the junction left unmatched. The CDR3 runs 13 residues. The CDR3 loop is CASRYRGGTEAFF. The CDR3 DNA follows: TGTGCCAGCCGCTACAGGGGAGGGACTGAAGCTTTCTTT.

V and J are TRBV11-2 and TRBJ2-1; D possibly corresponds to TRBD1 (6 bases). Germline loops: CDR1 SGHAT, CDR2 FQNNGV. Trimming took 1 base from V and 5 from J, leaving 9 bases between them. This CDR3 region has 14 residues. CDR3: CASSLVWGHNEQFF. The CDR3 DNA reads as TGTGCCAGCAGCTTAGTATGGGGGCACAATGAGCAGTTCTTC.

V gene TRBV19 combines with J gene TRBJ1-1; 7 bases match TRBD1. Germline V lookup: CDR1 LNHDA, CDR2 SQIVND (reference sequence). The CDR3 is 15 amino acids. With 1 base clipped from V and 4 bases from J, the junction kept 6 bases outside the gene matches. The CDR3 protein is CASSIGQGFSTEAFF. CDR3 nucleotides: TGTGCCAGTAGTATAGGACAGGGTTTCAGCACTGAAGCTTTCTTT.

The V and J genes are TRBV5-5 and TRBJ2-1, with 8 positions matching TRBD2. The CDR3 totals 16 residues. CDR1 is SGHKS and CDR2 is YYEKEE in the germline V gene (reference sequence). J gave up 1 base and V 0 bases, and 3 bases lay outside the gene matches. For the CDR3, the DNA is TGTGCCAGCAGCTTGGTGCTAGCGGGTTCCTACAATGAGCAGTTCTTC. This sequence encodes CASSLVLAGSYNEQFF. The variable domain in full, completed from reference TRBV5-5 and TRBJ2-1, reads DAGVTQSPTHLIKTRGQQVTLRCSPISGHKSVSWYQQVLGQGPQFIFQYYEKEERGRGNFPDRFSARQFPNYSSELNVNALLLGDSALYLCASSLVLAGSYNEQFFGPGTRLTVL.

The chain has TRBV2 and TRBJ1-1; TRBD1 is a possible D gene (5 bases). This CDR3 spans 17 amino acids. With 7 bases removed from V and 0 bases from J, the gap between germline ends came to 21 bases. CDR1 and CDR2 (germline): SNHLY, FYNNEI. The chain's CDR3 is CASTRSSGQVLNTEAFF. Written as DNA, the CDR3 is TGTGCCAGCACCCGATCCTCAGGACAAGTTTTGAACACTGAAGCTTTCTTT.

The table lists this clone with a count of one. The gene calls are TRBV19 and TRBJ2-2; possible D gene TRBD1, 6 bases. This CDR3 comprises 17 residues. Trimming removed 1 base at V and 6 bases at J, with 18 bases between. Germline V gene sequence: CDR1 LNHDA, CDR2 SQIVND (reference sequence). CDR3 loop: CASSIGPSRTVAGELFF. CDR3 sequence (DNA): TGTGCCAGTAGTATAGGCCCCTCGCGGACAGTGGCCGGGGAGCTGTTTTTT.

The chain has TRBV25-1 and TRBJ2-5; 7 nucleotides agree with TRBD1. Trimming at V came to 6 bases and at J to 5 bases, leaving 18 bases not matched to a gene. This CDR3 is built from 17 residues. The germline CDR1 and CDR2 sequences are MGHDK and SYGVNS. CDR3 DNA sequence: TGTGCCAGCAGATCACATACAGGGGTCGAGAATATCGAGACCCAGTACTTC. Protein sequence: CASRSHTGVENIETQYF.

CDR3 region: CASSEADPRFYGYTF. CDR3 nucleotide sequence: TGTGCCAGCAGTGAAGCGGATCCCAGATTCTATGGCTACACCTTC. J is TRBJ1-2 and V is TRBV6-1, with no clear D. V lost 0 bases to trimming and J lost 4 bases, with 12 bases between them. The V gene's germline CDR1 is MNHNS and CDR2 SASEGT. The CDR3 is made up of 15 amino acids.